This TCR beta chain is from a study of PD-1 blockade in classical Hodgkin lymphoma. Overall study findings and caveats: Newly diagnosed patients were said to have less baseline TCR diversity than healthy donors did. Newly diagnosed patients and complete responders had comparable diversity at baseline. CD4+ TCR diversity rose significantly by C4D1, and CD8+ TCR diversity did not. Undefined causes, possibly disease activity or prior therapy, underlie the repertoire differences.

Time point noted: cycle 4 day 1 (C4D1), after five to seven weeks of nivolumab. Each of the patients experienced relapse following autologous stem cell transplantation, and their brentuximab vedotin exposure differed. Purified CD4+ T cells were obtained from thawed PBMCs through magnetic negative selection. The repertoire was sequenced with immunoSEQ multiplex PCR; TCRdb's copy has only in-frame clones and lacks some. The sample holds tens of thousands of clones, around nine tenths seen once. Trimming took 4 bases from V and 3 from J, leaving 10 bases between them. This CDR3 comprises 13 residues. Germline-derived CDR1 and CDR2 are SGHRS and YFSETQ. A single count supports this clone. Its target is unknown.

The clonotype was recovered from a human donor with classical Hodgkin lymphoma. Source: CD4+ T cells from blood, taken before the fourth cycle of nivolumab. The rearrangement joins TRBV5-1 to TRBJ1-2; D is uncertain. The CDR3 region is CASSPGWDYGYTF. The DNA of the CDR3 is TGCGCCAGCAGCCCCGGGTGGGACTATGGCTACACCTTC.